The 13 T cell receptor beta chains listed next were all sequenced from one sample in a study of blood T cell repertoires in COVID-19. Assay: immunoSEQ multiplex PCR; the TCRdb copy retains only in-frame clones and omits some. The data show roughly 180,000 clones, around 79% seen once. The sample taken for sequencing was peripheral blood. These receptors came from a woman aged 55-75 years with COVID-19, enrolled during active disease.

This sequence joins TRBV6-5 and TRBJ2-7, with TRBD2 identical over 8 bases. V lost 0 bases, J lost 5 bases, and 3 bases stayed unmatched. This CDR3 is built from 14 residues. Germline V gene data show CDR1 as MNHEY and CDR2 as SVGAGI. CDR3 sequence reads: CASSYSGTSNEQYF. The CDR3 nucleotides are TGTGCCAGCAGTTACTCCGGGACTAGTAACGAGCAGTACTTC.

This clone was detected only once. This chain uses TRBV4-3 with TRBJ2-4; D perhaps matches TRBD1 (6 bases). V was cut by 0 bases and J by 0 bases, with 9 bases left in between. The CDR3 consists of 16 residues. Germline CDR1 is LGHNA and CDR2 is YSLEER. The CDR3 DNA follows: TGCGCCAGCAGCCAAGAGACAGGCCTAGCCAAAAACATTCAGTACTTC. Amino acids: CASSQETGLAKNIQYF.

The chain uses TRBV28 and TRBJ1-2, with TRBD1 identical over 7 bases. V lost 3 bases, J lost 2 bases, and 6 bases stayed unmatched. From germline, CDR1 is MDHEN and CDR2 SYDVKM. This CDR3 comprises 15 residues. The CDR3 reads CASSFPRGSNYGYTF. CDR3 in DNA: TGTGCCAGCAGTTTCCCCAGGGGGTCCAACTATGGCTACACCTTC.

The genes are TRBV11-1 and TRBJ2-2, with D perhaps matching TRBD1 (6 bases). The CDR3 length is 16 residues. The V gene lost 1 base and the J gene lost 0 bases, with 9 bases spanning the gap. Germline V gene data show CDR1 as SGHAT and CDR2 as FQDESV (reference sequence). The CDR3 DNA reads as TGTGCCAGCAGCTTAGGATGGACAGCGAACACCGGGGAGCTGTTTTTT. Protein product: CASSLGWTANTGELFF.

The V call is TRBV11-2, the J call TRBJ2-7; 7 bases agree with TRBD1. The CDR3 extends over 13 amino acids. The V gene end was trimmed by 2 bases and the J gene end by 2 bases; junction bases not matched to a gene: 0. In germline, CDR1 is SGHAT, CDR2 FQNNGV. CDR3 sequence (DNA): TGTGCCAGCAGCTTAACAGGGGCCTACGAGCAGTACGTC. Amino acids: CASSLTGAYEQYV.

The genes are TRBV24-1 and TRBJ2-5; 7 bases align to TRBD2. Germline CDR1 KGHDR, CDR2 SFDVKD. Unmatched junction bases numbered 10, after V lost 5 bases and J lost 5 bases. The CDR3 covers 15 residues. CDR3: CATSAAAGTMETQYF. CDR3 nucleotide sequence: TGTGCCACCAGTGCAGCGGCAGGGACTATGGAGACCCAGTACTTC.

This clone has only a few counts. The chain is built from TRBV2 and TRBJ2-1, with D uncertain. The CDR3 is made up of 13 amino acids. V was cut by 6 bases and J by 14 bases, with 20 bases left in between. The germline V gene has CDR1 SNHLY and CDR2 FYNNEI. The chain's CDR3 is CASRVLAKHDKFF. The CDR3 DNA is TGTGCCAGCAGGGTGTTGGCCAAACATGATAAGTTCTTC.

The chain combines TRBV4-3 with TRBJ2-7; 7 nucleotides align to TRBD2. This CDR3 has 16 residues. The V and J ends lost 0 bases and 0 bases, in that order; junction bases with no gene match: 5. Per germline, CDR1 LGHNA and CDR2 YSLEER. CDR3 sequence reads: CASSQDWGLSSYEQYF. As DNA, the CDR3 is TGCGCCAGCAGCCAAGATTGGGGACTAAGCTCCTACGAGCAGTACTTC.

This clone was found a few times. This chain connects TRBV6-5 to TRBJ1-2; D perhaps matches TRBD1 (6 bases). Trimming cost V 2 bases and J 4 bases, with 11 bases left between them. The CDR3 sequence is 14 residues long. In germline, CDR1 is MNHEY, CDR2 SVGAGI. CDR3 protein: CASSYGGGSYGYTF. The CDR3 DNA sequence: TGTGCCAGCAGTTACGGGGGCGGAAGCTATGGCTACACCTTC.

This clone was observed a single time. This chain links TRBV5-1 with TRBJ2-1; no firm D call. The CDR3 extends over 14 amino acids. Germline assignment: CDR1 SGHRS and CDR2 YFSETQ. V lost 0 bases and J lost 11, with 15 bases in between. CDR3 bases: TGCGCCAGCAGCTTGGTATCTCGAGAGAACCAGCAGTTCTTC. Amino acids: CASSLVSRENQQFF.

This chain links TRBV28 with TRBJ2-6, with 7 bases lining up with TRBD2. V dropped 7 bases and J dropped 4; count of bases not matched to a gene: 13. Germline CDR1 MDHEN, CDR2 SYDVKM. The CDR3 spans 17 residues. CDR3 sequence: CASTSLGGGIGANVLTF. CDR3 nucleotide sequence: TGTGCCAGCACCTCCCTGGGCGGGGGAATCGGGGCCAACGTCCTGACTTTC.

The chain employs TRBV28 and TRBJ1-3; 9 nucleotides match TRBD1. The CDR3 is made up of 15 amino acids. The V gene's germline CDR1 is MDHEN and CDR2 SYDVKM. The junction had 2 bases not matched to a gene; V was cut back by 5 bases and J by 0 bases. This CDR3 is CASSKDRGSGNTIYF. CDR3 nucleotide sequence: TGTGCCAGCAGTAAGGACAGGGGCTCTGGAAACACCATATATTTT.

The chain links TRBV7-9 to TRBJ2-2, with D hard to call. With 5 bases removed from V and 1 base from J, the gap between germline ends came to 14 bases. CDR1 and CDR2 (germline): SEHNR, FQNEAQ (reference sequence). The CDR3 is made up of 16 amino acids. The CDR3 DNA reads as TGTGCCAGCAGCCCCCCCGCGGATCTGAACACCGGGGAGCTGTTTTTT. Protein product: CASSPPADLNTGELFF.